The 10 T cell receptor beta chains presented below share a single source sample, sequenced in a study of cytomegalovirus exposure and HLA in healthy donors. The PCR used 60 Vbeta and 13 Jbeta primers. Generated by immunoSEQ multiplex PCR, the TCRdb table keeps only in-frame clones and is missing some. The sample records about 250,000 clones, roughly 78% being singletons. Sequenced: PBMCs. These receptors were taken from a boy aged 5-17 years in good health and CMV-seronegative.

The V gene is TRBV30, the J gene TRBJ2-3; 13 bases agree with TRBD2. The germline CDR1 and CDR2 sequences are GTSNPN and SVGIG (reference sequence). After removal of 8 bases from V and 6 bases from J, the junction contained 8 bases not matched to a gene. There are 14 residues in the CDR3. CDR3: CATSGRALLDTQYF. CDR3 DNA sequence: TGTGCCACTAGCGGGAGGGCCCTATTGGATACGCAGTATTTT.

There are a few counts of this clone. This chain connects TRBV7-9 to TRBJ1-2; 7 bases agree with TRBD1. CDR3 size: 12 residues. CDR1 and CDR2 from the germline V gene are SEHNR and FQNEAQ (reference sequence). The V and J ends lost 8 bases and 2 bases, in that order; junction bases with no gene match: 2. The CDR3 reads CASRQGNYGYTF. The CDR3 DNA follows: TGTGCCAGCCGACAGGGAAACTATGGCTACACCTTC.

The genes are TRBV9 and TRBJ2-3, with D possibly TRBD2 on 5 matching bases. The V end was cut by 0 bases, the J end by 1 base, with 9 bases between. This CDR3 spans 15 amino acids. Per germline, CDR1 SGDLS and CDR2 YYNGEE. CDR3 region: CASSVVSSGTDTQYF. In DNA form, the CDR3 reads TGTGCCAGCAGCGTAGTTAGTAGCGGCACAGATACGCAGTATTTT.

The V call is TRBV27, the J call TRBJ2-3, with 9 bases that match TRBD2. The CDR3 runs to 14 residues. J was trimmed by 7 bases and V by 3 bases; bases with no gene match: 5. Germline V gives CDR1 MNHEY, CDR2 SMNVEV (reference sequence). CDR3 in DNA: TGTGCCAGCAGTTTCCAGCGGGGGGACAATACGCAGTATTTT. Protein: CASSFQRGDNTQYF.

This clone was seen a single time. The chain combines TRBV9 with TRBJ2-3, with 8 bases matching TRBD2. There are 17 residues in the CDR3. V was clipped by 0 bases and J by 6 bases; unmatched bases: 12. The germline V gene encodes CDR1 SGDLS and CDR2 YYNGEE. CDR3 sequence (DNA): TGTGCCAGCAGCGTAGCTAAGGGACTAGATGTTCGCGATACGCAGTATTTT. As protein: CASSVAKGLDVRDTQYF. The variable domain in full, with the rest retrieved from reference TRBV9 and TRBJ2-3, is DSGVTQTPKHLITATGQRVTLRCSPRSGDLSVYWYQQSLDQGLQFLIQYYNGEERAKGNILERFSAQQFPDLHSELNLSSLELGDSALYFCASSVAKGLDVRDTQYFGPGTRLTVL.

About this clone itself: An end of the junction does not agree with germline; a read error may underlie this. The V call is TRBV7-7, the J call TRBJ1-4; no clear D gene. The CDR3 runs 15 residues. Germline CDR1 and CDR2: SSHAT and FNYEAQ (reference sequence). The CDR3 loop is CASSLQAGLNEKLFF. CDR3 coding DNA: TGTGCTAGCAGCTTACAAGCTGGGCTTAATGAAAAACTGTTTTTT. Looking up the rest from reference TRBV7-7 and TRBJ1-4 gives the full variable domain: GAGVSQSPRYKVTKRGQDVTLRCDPISSHATLYWYQQALGQGPEFLTYFNYEAQPDKSGLPSDRFSAERPEGSISTLTIQRTEQRDSAMYRCASSLQAGLNEKLFFGSGTQLSVL.

This clone was seen just once. In the same sample, other DNA sequences code for this CDR3. The CDR3 region is CAISGLASTDTQYF. The CDR3 bases are TGTGCCATCAGTGGGCTAGCGTCGACAGATACGCAGTATTTT. This sequence joins TRBV10-3 and TRBJ2-3, with D tentatively TRBD2 (6 bases). With 4 bases removed from V and 3 bases from J, the gap between germline ends came to 11 bases. The length of the CDR3 is 14 residues. Germline V gene sequence: CDR1 ENHRY, CDR2 SYGVKD.

The chain's CDR3 is CASSLGLGLAGETQYF. The CDR3, as DNA: TGTGCCAGCAGCTTGGGGCTCGGACTAGCGGGAGAGACCCAGTACTTC. This chain connects TRBV11-3 to TRBJ2-5, with 11 positions matching TRBD2. The V segment lost 3 bases and the J segment 4 bases; nucleotides outside the gene matches: 7. The germline CDR1 and CDR2 sequences are SGHNT and YENEEA. This CDR3 spans 16 amino acids.

This rearrangement joins TRBV29-1 to TRBJ1-1, with a tentative D call TRBD1 (5 bases). Germline lookup yields CDR1 SQVTM and CDR2 ANQGSEA. V was cut by 7 bases and J by 4 bases, with 13 bases left in between. This CDR3 spans 12 amino acids. The CDR3 reads CSAPSQGTEAFF. The CDR3, as DNA: TGCAGCGCCCCCAGTCAGGGCACTGAAGCTTTCTTT.

The gene calls are TRBV29-1 and TRBJ2-3; maybe TRBD2 (6 bases). With 7 bases removed from V and 0 bases from J, the gap between germline ends came to 14 bases. Germline CDR1 and CDR2: SQVTM and ANQGSEA. This CDR3 contains 14 residues. The CDR3 DNA is TGCAGCGCCGGAGGGGCCGGCAGCACAGATACGCAGTATTTT. It yields the protein CSAGGAGSTDTQYF.